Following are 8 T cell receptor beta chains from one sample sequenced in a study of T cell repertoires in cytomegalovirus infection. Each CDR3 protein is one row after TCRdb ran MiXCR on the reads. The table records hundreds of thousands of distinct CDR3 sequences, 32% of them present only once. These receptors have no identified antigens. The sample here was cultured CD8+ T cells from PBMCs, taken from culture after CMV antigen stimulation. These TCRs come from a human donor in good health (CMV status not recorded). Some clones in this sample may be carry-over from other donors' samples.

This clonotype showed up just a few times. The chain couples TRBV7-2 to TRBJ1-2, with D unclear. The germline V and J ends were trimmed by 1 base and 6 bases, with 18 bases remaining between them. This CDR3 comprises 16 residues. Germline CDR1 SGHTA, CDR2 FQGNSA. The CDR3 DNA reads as TGTGCCAGCAGCTTAGGTTTTGGGATAGCGTATCATGGCTACACCTTC. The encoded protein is CASSLGFGIAYHGYTF.

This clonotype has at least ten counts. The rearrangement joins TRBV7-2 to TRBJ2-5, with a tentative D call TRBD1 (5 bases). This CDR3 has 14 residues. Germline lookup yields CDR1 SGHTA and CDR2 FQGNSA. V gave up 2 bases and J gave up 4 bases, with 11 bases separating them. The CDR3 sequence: CASSLQGYPETQYF. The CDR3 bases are TGTGCCAGCAGCTTACAGGGTTACCCAGAGACCCAGTACTTC.

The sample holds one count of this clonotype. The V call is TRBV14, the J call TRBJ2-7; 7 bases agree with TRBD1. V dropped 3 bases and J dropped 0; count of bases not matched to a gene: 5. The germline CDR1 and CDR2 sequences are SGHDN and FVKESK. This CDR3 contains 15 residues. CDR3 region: CASSQLDRSSYEQYF. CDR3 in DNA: TGTGCCAGCAGCCAGTTGGACAGGAGCTCCTACGAGCAGTACTTC.

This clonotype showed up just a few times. In nucleotides, the CDR3 is TGCGCCAGCAGCCAAGTTTACCCCAAGACGGATGAGCAGTTCTTC. Amino acid sequence: CASSQVYPKTDEQFF. The chain uses TRBV4-1 and TRBJ2-1, with no clear D. Germline V gives CDR1 MGHRA, CDR2 YSYEKL. This CDR3 contains 15 residues. The V end lost 1 base, the J end lost 8 bases, and 15 bases lay between the germline ends.

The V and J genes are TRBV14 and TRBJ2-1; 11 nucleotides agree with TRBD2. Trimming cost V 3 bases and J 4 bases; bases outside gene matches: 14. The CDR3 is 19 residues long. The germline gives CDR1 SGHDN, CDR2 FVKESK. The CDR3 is CASSQNRGSGLAEYNEQFF. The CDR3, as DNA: TGTGCCAGCAGCCAGAACAGGGGGTCGGGACTAGCGGAATACAATGAGCAGTTCTTC.

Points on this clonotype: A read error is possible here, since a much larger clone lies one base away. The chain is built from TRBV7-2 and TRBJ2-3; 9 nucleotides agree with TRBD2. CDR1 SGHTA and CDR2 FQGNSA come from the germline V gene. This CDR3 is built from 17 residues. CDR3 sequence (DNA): TGTGCCAGCAGCTCCTCGGGGAGCGGGGGGCCCGCAGATATGCAGTATTTT. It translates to CASSSSGSGGPADMQYF.

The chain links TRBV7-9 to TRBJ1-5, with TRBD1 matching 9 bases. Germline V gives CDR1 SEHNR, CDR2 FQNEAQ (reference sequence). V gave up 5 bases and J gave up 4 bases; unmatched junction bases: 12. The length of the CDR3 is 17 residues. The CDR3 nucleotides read TGTGCCAGCAGCCACATCCCGGGACAGGGAACTAATCAGCCCCAGCATTTT. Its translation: CASSHIPGQGTNQPQHF.

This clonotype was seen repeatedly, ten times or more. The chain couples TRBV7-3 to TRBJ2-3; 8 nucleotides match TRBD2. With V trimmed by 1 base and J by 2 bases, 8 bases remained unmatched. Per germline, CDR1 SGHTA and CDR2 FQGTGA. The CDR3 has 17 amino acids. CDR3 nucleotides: TGTGCCAGCAGCTTAAAAGGACTAGCCTTCGTCACAGATACGCAGTATTTT. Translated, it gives CASSLKGLAFVTDTQYF.